This T cell receptor (beta chain) is drawn from a study of CD8 T cells in Susac syndrome. Reverse transcription of about 0.5 to 1 ug RNA used random hexamers. By means of immunoSEQ multiplex PCR, TCR beta CDR3 spanning 54 Vbeta and 13 Jbeta underwent amplification. TCRdb re-derived calls from the immunoSEQ multiplex PCR reads in MiXCR, one entry per CDR3 protein. The sample lists under 150,000 distinct CDR3 sequences, about 95% occurring once. Looked up from germline, CDR1 is LGHDT and CDR2 is YNNKEL (reference sequence). V lost 10 bases and J 7 bases, leaving 14 bases between the germline ends. The CDR3 extends over 11 amino acids. Peripheral blood CD8+ and CD4+ T cells were profiled by TCR beta sequencing. The multiple sclerosis control group comprised treatment-naive patients with stable or active relapsing-remitting disease. In contrast to the negatively isolated CD8+ and CD4+ T cells, TEMRA cells were FACS-enriched.

This TCR was sampled from a human donor with multiple sclerosis. The chain employs TRBV3-1 and TRBJ2-7; a possible D gene is TRBD1 (5 bases). The sample comprised CD4+ T cells from PBMCs. CDR3 sequence: CATGLQWEQYF. CDR3 coding DNA: TGTGCCACAGGGCTGCAATGGGAGCAGTACTTC.